A single T cell receptor (beta chain) is shown here with its context. No antigen is known for it. Base qualities are missing; no much larger clone stands one base away. The sample comes from a study of blood T cell repertoires in COVID-19 (dated by TCRdb to 2018 to 2020). With regard to the full study: Collaborator samples came from the United States, Italy and Spain and covered acute and convalescent phases of COVID-19. The prospective study material was composed of cDNA or gDNA derived from T cells, B-cell-depleted T cells, or PBMCs. Deeply sampled blood TCRbeta repertoires from subjects exposed to, actively infected with, or recovered from COVID-19 were included in the dataset. The repertoires were released in a freely available public database meant as a resource for research on the immune response to SARS-CoV-2. The samples were drawn from the first 160 participants of the ongoing ImmuneRACE study and from under 1,500 subjects provided by 6 global collaborators. A de-identified subject ID, COVID-19 status, age in years and sex were almost always included in the sample metadata. HLA class I and class II types, where available, came from metadata supplied by the sample provider rather than from assay-based typing. The paper as a whole reports these results and caveats: Clinical and demographic metadata were provided uncurated, with the amount varying by source and participant.

Each collaborating institution followed its own protocols to collect whole blood in K2EDTA tubes. For TCRbeta analysis, collaborators shipped samples as frozen whole blood, isolated PBMCs, or DNA extracted from either of those sample types. Between the V and J ends, shortened by 7 bases and 6 bases respectively, the junction contains 16 bases. The CDR3 sequence holds 13 residues, the cysteine and phenylalanine included. Of all the DNA, just the CDR3 is kept, 39 bases in frame from base 1. Per the germline V gene (reference sequence), LGHDT is the CDR1 and YNNKEL is the CDR2. TCRbeta CDR3 regions were amplified from genomic DNA by means of the immunoSEQ Assay, a bias-controlled multiplex PCR. Under the source paper's analysis protocol: Within the assay, amplification of reference gene primers was used to estimate how many nucleated cells each sample contained. Sequence reads were collapsed and filtered to measure the absolute abundance of every unique TCRbeta CDR3 rearrangement. For each sample, productive Simpson clonality was calculated as the square root of Simpson's diversity index over productive rearrangements. TCRdb took this table from immuneACCESS and kept in-frame rearrangements with V and J called. Such tables lack part of the clones; where checked against another copy, unresolved V genes explain under half of the gap, and the rest is unexplained. V and J calls and clone size come straight from that table; D and trimming were deduced from the DNA. The sample table records some 220,000 clones; 60% to 85% of these occur just once. In total, the top ten clones hold approximately 6.6% of the sample.

The receptor was isolated from a woman in her 70s with acute or convalescent COVID-19. This receptor chain uses TRBV3-1 (or the pseudogene TRBV3-2) and TRBJ2-7; a tentative D match to TRBD1 spans 6 bases. The sequenced sample consisted of peripheral blood. The DNA sequence reads TGTGCCAGCAAACGCAGGACAGAGGGCGAGCAGTACTTC. Translated, this is CASKRRTEGEQYF.